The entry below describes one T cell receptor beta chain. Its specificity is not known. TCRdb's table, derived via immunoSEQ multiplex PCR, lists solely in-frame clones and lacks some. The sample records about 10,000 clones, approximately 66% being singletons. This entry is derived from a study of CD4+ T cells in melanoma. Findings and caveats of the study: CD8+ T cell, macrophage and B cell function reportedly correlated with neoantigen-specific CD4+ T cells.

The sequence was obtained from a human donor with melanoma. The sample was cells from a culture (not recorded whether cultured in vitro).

CDR3 nucleotide sequence: TGTGCCAGTAGGGATCTGAGGGGCGCAGATACGCAGTATTTT. Residues: CASRDLRGADTQYF. V and J are TRBV19 and TRBJ2-3, with D possibly being TRBD1 or TRBD2 (5 bases each). V was cut by 6 bases and J by 4 bases, with 14 bases left in between. The CDR3 runs 14 residues. Germline CDR1 reads LNHDA; CDR2 reads SQIVND (reference sequence).